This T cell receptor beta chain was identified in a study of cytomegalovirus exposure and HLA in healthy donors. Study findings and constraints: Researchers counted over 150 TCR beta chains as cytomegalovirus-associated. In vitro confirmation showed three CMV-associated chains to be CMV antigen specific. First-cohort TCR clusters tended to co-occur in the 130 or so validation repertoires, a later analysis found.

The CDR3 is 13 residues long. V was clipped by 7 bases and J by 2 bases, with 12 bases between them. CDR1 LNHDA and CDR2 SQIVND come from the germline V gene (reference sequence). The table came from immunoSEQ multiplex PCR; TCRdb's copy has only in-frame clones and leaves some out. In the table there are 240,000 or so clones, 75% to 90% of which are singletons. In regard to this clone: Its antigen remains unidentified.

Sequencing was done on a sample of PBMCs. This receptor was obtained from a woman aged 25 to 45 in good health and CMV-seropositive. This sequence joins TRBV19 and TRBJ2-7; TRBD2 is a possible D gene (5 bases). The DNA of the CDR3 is TGTGCCAGTAAGCAGGACGGGACCTACGAGCAGTACTTC. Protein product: CASKQDGTYEQYF.